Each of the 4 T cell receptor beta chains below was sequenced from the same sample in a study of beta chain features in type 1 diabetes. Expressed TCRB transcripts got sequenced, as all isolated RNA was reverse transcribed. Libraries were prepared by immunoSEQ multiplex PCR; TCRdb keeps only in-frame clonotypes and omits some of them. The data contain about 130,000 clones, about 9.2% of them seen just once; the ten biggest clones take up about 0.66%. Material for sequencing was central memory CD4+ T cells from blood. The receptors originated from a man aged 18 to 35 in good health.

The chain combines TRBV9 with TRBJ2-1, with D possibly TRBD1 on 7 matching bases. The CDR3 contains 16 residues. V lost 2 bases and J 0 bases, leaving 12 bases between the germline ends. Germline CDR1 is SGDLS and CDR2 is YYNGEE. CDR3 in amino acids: CASSVDQGGSYNEQFF. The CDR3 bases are TGTGCCAGCAGCGTCGACCAGGGGGGCTCCTACAATGAGCAGTTCTTC. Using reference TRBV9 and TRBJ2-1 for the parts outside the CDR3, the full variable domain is DSGVTQTPKHLITATGQRVTLRCSPRSGDLSVYWYQQSLDQGLQFLIQYYNGEERAKGNILERFSAQQFPDLHSELNLSSLELGDSALYFCASSVDQGGSYNEQFFGPGTRLTVL.

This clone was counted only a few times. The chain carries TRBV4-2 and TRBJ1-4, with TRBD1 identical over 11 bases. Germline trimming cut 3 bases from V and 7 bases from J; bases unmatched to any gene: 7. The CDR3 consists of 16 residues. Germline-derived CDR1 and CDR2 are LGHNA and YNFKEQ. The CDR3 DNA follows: TGTGCCAGCAGCCACGCTGGACAGGGGGCGACTGAAAAACTGTTTTTT. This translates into CASSHAGQGATEKLFF.

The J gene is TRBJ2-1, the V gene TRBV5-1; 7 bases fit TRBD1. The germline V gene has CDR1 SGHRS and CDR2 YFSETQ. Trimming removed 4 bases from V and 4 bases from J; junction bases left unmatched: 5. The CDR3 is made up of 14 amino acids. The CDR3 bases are TGCGCCAGCAGCCCCGGGACAGAATACAATGAGCAGTTCTTC. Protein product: CASSPGTEYNEQFF.

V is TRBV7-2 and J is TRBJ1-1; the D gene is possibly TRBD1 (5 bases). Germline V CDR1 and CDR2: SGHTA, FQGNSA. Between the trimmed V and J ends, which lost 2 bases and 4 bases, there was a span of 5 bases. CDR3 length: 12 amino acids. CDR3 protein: CASSLRGTEAFF. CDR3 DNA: TGTGCCAGCAGCTTAAGGGGCACTGAAGCTTTCTTT.